The 8 T cell receptor beta chains presented below share a single source sample, sequenced in a study of T cell responses to AZD1222 COVID-19 vaccine (dated by TCRdb to about 2021). Libraries were constructed by the immunoSEQ multiplex PCR assay. Held by TCRdb, this immuneACCESS table contains in-frame sequences only and omits some clones. Under half of the omission traces to an unresolved V gene where checked; the cause of the rest is unknown. This sample has roughly 120,000 clones in its table, and approximately 90% of those were observed once. The ten largest account for over 1.5% of the sample. This sample's time point label indicates: baseline before first vaccination. The specimen was peripheral blood, collected on day 0 of AZD1222 vaccination. These TCRs come from an adult in good health.

This clone was seen a handful of times. This rearrangement joins TRBV7-9 to TRBJ1-2; D may be TRBD1 (6 bases). Per the germline V gene, CDR1 is SEHNR and CDR2 is FQNEAQ (reference sequence). The germline V and J ends were trimmed by 4 bases and 3 bases, with 12 bases remaining between them. This CDR3 is 14 amino acids long. CDR3 residues: CASSSPTGHYGYTF. The DNA of the CDR3 is TGTGCCAGCAGCTCCCCCACAGGGCACTATGGCTACACCTTC. The whole variable domain, filled in from reference TRBV7-9 and TRBJ1-2, reads DTGVSQNPRHKITKRGQNVTFRCDPISEHNRLYWYRQTLGQGPEFLTYFQNEAQLEKSRLLSDRFSAERPKGSFSTLEIQRTEQGDSAMYLCASSSPTGHYGYTFGSGTRLTVV.

J is TRBJ1-2 and V is TRBV5-6, with TRBD1 matching 7 bases. Germline CDR1 SGHDT, CDR2 YYEEEE. CDR3 length: 12 amino acids. V shed 4 bases and J 8 bases; nucleotides not matched to a gene: 5. The CDR3 DNA follows: TGTGCCAGCAGCCCGGGGACAGAGGGCTACACCTTC. It yields the protein CASSPGTEGYTF.

The gene calls are TRBV9 and TRBJ1-1; a possible D gene is TRBD1 (6 bases). The V gene's germline CDR1 is SGDLS and CDR2 YYNGEE. Deletions cut 4 bases from V and 7 bases from J, with 14 bases between. This CDR3 is 13 amino acids long. The CDR3 nucleotides are TGTGCCAGCAGCACGGACAGAGCTGTTGAAGCTTTCTTT. Protein sequence: CASSTDRAVEAFF.

The chain is built from TRBV5-1 and TRBJ2-7, with 8 bases fitting TRBD2. J lost 6 bases, V lost 0 bases, and 8 bases had no gene match. Germline CDR1 SGHRS, CDR2 YFSETQ. The CDR3 spans 15 residues. This CDR3 is CASSLGSGRGFEQYF. The CDR3 DNA reads TGCGCCAGCAGCTTGGGGAGCGGGAGAGGGTTCGAGCAGTACTTC.

The V gene is TRBV4-1, the J gene TRBJ1-2; D call uncertain. Germline loops: CDR1 MGHRA, CDR2 YSYEKL. The CDR3 totals 13 residues. Trimming left V 7 bases short and J 7 bases short, with 16 bases between. The DNA of the CDR3 is TGCGCCAGCACCCCTGAGGGCCGGGGTGGCTACACCTTC. It codes for CASTPEGRGGYTF.

The chain carries TRBV19 and TRBJ2-3; 8 bases are shared with TRBD1. After removal of 6 bases from V and 3 bases from J, the junction contained 8 bases not matched to a gene. Per the germline V gene, CDR1 is LNHDA and CDR2 is SQIVND (reference sequence). There are 15 residues in the CDR3. CDR3 in amino acids: CASSPQQGGTDTQYF. DNA of the CDR3: TGTGCCAGTAGCCCTCAACAGGGGGGAACAGATACGCAGTATTTT.

J is TRBJ1-2 and V is TRBV9, with a weak D call TRBD1 (6 bases). With 0 bases removed from V and 4 bases from J, the gap between germline ends came to 10 bases. The CDR3 runs 14 residues. Germline loops: CDR1 SGDLS, CDR2 YYNGEE. The CDR3 DNA follows: TGTGCCAGCAGCGTAGCTACAGGGAGCTATGGCTACACCTTC. Protein: CASSVATGSYGYTF.

The genes are TRBV27 and TRBJ1-5, with 11 bases aligning to TRBD1. The CDR3 is made up of 13 amino acids. The trim removed 5 bases at V and 10 bases at J, leaving 4 bases unmatched. Germline CDR1 MNHEY, CDR2 SMNVEV (reference sequence). In DNA form, the CDR3 reads TGTGCCAGCAGTGGACAGGGGGCAGGACCCCAGCATTTT. Translated, it gives CASSGQGAGPQHF.